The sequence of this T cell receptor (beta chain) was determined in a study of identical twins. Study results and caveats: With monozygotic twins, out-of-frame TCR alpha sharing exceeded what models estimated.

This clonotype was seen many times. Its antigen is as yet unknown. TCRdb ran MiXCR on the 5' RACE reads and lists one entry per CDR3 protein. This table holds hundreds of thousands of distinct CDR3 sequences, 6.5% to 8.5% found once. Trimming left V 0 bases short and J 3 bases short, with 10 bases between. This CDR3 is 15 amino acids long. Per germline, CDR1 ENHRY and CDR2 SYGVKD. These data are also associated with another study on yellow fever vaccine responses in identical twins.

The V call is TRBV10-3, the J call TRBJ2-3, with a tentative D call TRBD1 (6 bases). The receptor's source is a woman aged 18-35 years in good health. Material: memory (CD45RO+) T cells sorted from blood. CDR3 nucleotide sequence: TGTGCCATCAGTGAGTCGTCCCAGGGGACAGATACGCAGTATTTT. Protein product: CAISESSQGTDTQYF.